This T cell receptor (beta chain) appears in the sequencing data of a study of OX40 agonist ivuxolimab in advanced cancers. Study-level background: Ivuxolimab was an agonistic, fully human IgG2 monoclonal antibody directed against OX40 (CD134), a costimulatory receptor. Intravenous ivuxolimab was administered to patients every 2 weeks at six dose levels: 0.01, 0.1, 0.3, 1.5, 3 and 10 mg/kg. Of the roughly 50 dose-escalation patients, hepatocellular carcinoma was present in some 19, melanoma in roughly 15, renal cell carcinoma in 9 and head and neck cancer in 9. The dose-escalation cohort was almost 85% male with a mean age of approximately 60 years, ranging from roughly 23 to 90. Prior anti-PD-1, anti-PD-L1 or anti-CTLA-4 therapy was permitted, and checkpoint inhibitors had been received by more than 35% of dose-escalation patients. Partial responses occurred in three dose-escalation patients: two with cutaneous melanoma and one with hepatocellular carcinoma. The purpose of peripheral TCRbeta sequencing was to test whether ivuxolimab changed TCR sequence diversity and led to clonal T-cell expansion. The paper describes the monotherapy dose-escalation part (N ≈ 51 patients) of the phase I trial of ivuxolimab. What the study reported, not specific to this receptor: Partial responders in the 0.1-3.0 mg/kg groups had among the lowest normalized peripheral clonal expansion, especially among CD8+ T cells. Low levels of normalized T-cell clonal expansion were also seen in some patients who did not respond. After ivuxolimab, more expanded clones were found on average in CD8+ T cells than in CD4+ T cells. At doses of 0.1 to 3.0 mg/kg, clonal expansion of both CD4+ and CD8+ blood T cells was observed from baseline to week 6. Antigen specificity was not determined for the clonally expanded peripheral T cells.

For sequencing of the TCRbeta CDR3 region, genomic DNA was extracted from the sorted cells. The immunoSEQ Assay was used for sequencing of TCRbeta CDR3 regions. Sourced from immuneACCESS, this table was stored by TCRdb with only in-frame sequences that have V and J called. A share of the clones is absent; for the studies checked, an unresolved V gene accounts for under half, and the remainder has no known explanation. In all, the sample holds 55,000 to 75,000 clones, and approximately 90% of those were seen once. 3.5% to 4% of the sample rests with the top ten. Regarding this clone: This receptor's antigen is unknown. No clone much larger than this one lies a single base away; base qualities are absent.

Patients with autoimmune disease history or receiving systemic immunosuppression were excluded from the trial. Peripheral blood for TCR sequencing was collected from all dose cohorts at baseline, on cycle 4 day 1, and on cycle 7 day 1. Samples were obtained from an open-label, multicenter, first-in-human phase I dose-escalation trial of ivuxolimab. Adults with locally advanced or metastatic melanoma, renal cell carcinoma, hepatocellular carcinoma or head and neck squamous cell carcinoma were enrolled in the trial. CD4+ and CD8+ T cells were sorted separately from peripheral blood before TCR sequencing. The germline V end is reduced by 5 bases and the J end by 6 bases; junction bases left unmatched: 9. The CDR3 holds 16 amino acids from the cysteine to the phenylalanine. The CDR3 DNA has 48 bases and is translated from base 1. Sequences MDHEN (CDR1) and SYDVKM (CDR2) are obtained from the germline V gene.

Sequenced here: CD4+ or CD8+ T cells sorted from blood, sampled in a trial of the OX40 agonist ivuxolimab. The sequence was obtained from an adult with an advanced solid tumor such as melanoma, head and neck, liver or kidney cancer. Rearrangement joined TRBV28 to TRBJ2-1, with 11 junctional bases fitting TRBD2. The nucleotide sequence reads TGTGCCAGCAGTCCCATACTAGCGGGAGTTAGCAATGAGCAGTTCTTC. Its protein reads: CASSPILAGVSNEQFF.